This T cell receptor beta chain was recorded in a study of T cell repertoires in cytomegalovirus infection. Background on the study: Indicated by public TCR beta signatures were CMV infection and matching HLA type.

General observations from the study: The ex vivo response was dominated by HLA-C-restricted CMV-specific TCR beta clonotypes.

This clonotype has at least ten counts. Its antigen is not identified. TCRdb re-called the reads through MiXCR, storing one row per CDR3 protein. The data contain under 300,000 distinct CDR3 sequences, roughly an eighth of them singletons. The sample comprised PBMCs. The TCR originated in a human donor in good health (CMV status not recorded). Some clones in this sample may be carry-over from other donors' samples.

The CDR3 nucleotides are TGTGCCAGCAGCTTTAGGGCAGAGACCCAGTACTTC. Its translation is CASSFRAETQYF. The rearrangement joins TRBV7-2 to TRBJ2-5; D ambiguous. Germline V gives CDR1 SGHTA, CDR2 FQGNSA. With 3 bases removed from V and 4 bases from J, the gap between germline ends came to 6 bases. The CDR3 is 12 residues long.